The clone carrying this TCR beta chain appeared a single time. Caucasian adults residing in Nashville, Tennessee made up all the donors. The sample originates from a study of shared clonotypes between healthy human individuals. CDR3 length equals 13 residues. Germline V CDR1 and CDR2: SGHNT, YENEEA. V lost 5 bases and J lost 2, with 10 bases in between. TCRdb's copy holds only in-frame clones and misses some; the assay was immunoSEQ multiplex PCR. The repertoire holds more than 2,000,000 clones, more than 85% seen once, with about 0.41% in the top ten. The rearrangement links TRBV11-3 to TRBJ2-7; D remains ambiguous. Input material: naive CD4+ T cells from PBMCs. The subset was: CD45RA+ positively selected. This clonotype was sampled from a man younger than 35 in good health. Some clones in this sample may be carry-over from other donors' samples. This CDR3 reads CASSTDQTYEQYF. Here the CDR3 DNA reads TGTGCCAGCAGCACGGACCAAACCTACGAGCAGTACTTC.